Listed below are T cell receptor beta chains from one sample, sequenced in a study of post-analysis software for immune sequencing data. MiXCR, applied by TCRdb to the PCR reads, yields one record per CDR3 protein. Among some 690,000 distinct CDR3 sequences listed, 25% to 30% were seen once. The sample was blood. These receptor sequences come from a girl between 10 and 17 years old with multiple sclerosis. Each CDR3 is given with its conserved first and last residue. The order of the fields is J gene, V gene, D gene, clone size, CDR3 DNA, CDR3 protein. A D gene is named only where the DNA matches it firmly. Part of the rows lack a size; the others show once, few, many or a class for expanded clones.

TRBJ1-6,TRBV20-1,NA,NA,TGCAGTGCTAGAGCGGAGGGGGTTAGGAATTCACCCCTCCACTTT,CSARAEGVRNSPLHF
TRBJ2-7,TRBV28,NA,few,TGTGCCATCCGCCGCCTTGGTTTCGGCGAGCAGTACTTC,CAIRRLGFGEQYF
TRBJ2-7,TRBV19,NA,NA,TGTGCCAGTAGTATACGGGGGCCTTCCTACGAGCAGTACTTC,CASSIRGPSYEQYF
TRBJ2-4,TRBV7-2,TRBD2,NA,TGTGCCAGCAGCTCCCGGGGGGTGCTAGCCAAAAACATTCAGTACTTC,CASSSRGVLAKNIQYF
TRBJ2-3,TRBV20-1,TRBD1,NA,TGCAGTGCTAGGGACCCTACAGGGGCTGGTACGCAGTATTTT,CSARDPTGAGTQYF
TRBJ1-4,TRBV7-9,NA,NA,TGTGCCAGCAGCCCAGGTATATGGGAAGAGGAAAAACTGTTTTTT,CASSPGIWEEEKLFF
TRBJ1-5,TRBV7-9,NA,NA,TGTGCCAGCAGCCCGGAAGGGAATGGGGGTGGCAATCAGCCCCAGCATTTT,CASSPEGNGGGNQPQHF
TRBJ2-4,TRBV10-3,NA,many,TGTGCCACCGGACTGGGCAGGGACATTCAGTACTTC,CATGLGRDIQYF
TRBJ2-1,TRBV7-7,TRBD2,few,TGTGCTAGCAGCTTAGACACGGCGGGGGGTTCCAATGAGCAGTTCTTC,CASSLDTAGGSNEQFF
TRBJ1-2,TRBV20-1,NA,once,TGCAGTGCTAGATGGACCGGGACATCTCATGGCTACACCTTC,CSARWTGTSHGYTF
TRBJ2-5,TRBV28,NA,few,TGTGCCAGCAGTTTTGCGGGGTACGAAAAAGAGACCCAGTACTTC,CASSFAGYEKETQYF
TRBJ2-1,TRBV7-2,NA,NA,TGTGCCAGCAGCTTAGTATCAGGGTTGGAGACCCAGTTCTTC,CASSLVSGLETQFF
TRBJ2-1,TRBV11-2,TRBD1,NA,TGTGCCAGCAGCTTAGGGACAGGGGGCGATGAGCAGTTCTTC,CASSLGTGGDEQFF
TRBJ2-3,TRBV29-1,NA,NA,TGCAGCGTGGGATCTAGCACAGATACGCAGTATTTT,CSVGSSTDTQYF
TRBJ2-1,TRBV3-1,TRBD2,NA,TGTGCCAGCATCCTCGGACTAGCGGCCTACAATGAGCAGTTCTTC,CASILGLAAYNEQFF
TRBJ1-2,TRBV29-1,TRBD1,few,TGCAGCGTTGGGACAGGGGAATATTCAGGCTACACCTTC,CSVGTGEYSGYTF
TRBJ2-5,TRBV20-1,NA,NA,TGCAGTGCTAGGCAATACAATGAGCAGTACTTC,CSARQYNEQYF
TRBJ2-7,TRBV20-1,TRBD2,NA,TGCAGTGCTAGAGATTCGTGCGGGGGGGGAACCTACGAGCAGTACTTC,CSARDSCGGGTYEQYF
TRBJ2-3,TRBV5-6,NA,few,TGTGCCAGCAGCTTTTACGCGGGATACACAGATACGCAGTATTTT,CASSFYAGYTDTQYF
TRBJ2-4,TRBV6-6,NA,NA,TGTGCCAACAGCCCCACCGGGAGTGCCAAAAACATTCAGTACTTC,CANSPTGSAKNIQYF
TRBJ2-3,TRBV5-6,NA,NA,TGTGCCAGCAGCTTGGGGACTACTAGCACAGATACGCAGTATTTT,CASSLGTTSTDTQYF
TRBJ2-3,TRBV5-1,NA,NA,TGCGCCAGCAGCCCCCTGCTAGGGGGAAGGGGTGGAGATACGCAGTATTTT,CASSPLLGGRGGDTQYF
TRBJ2-7,TRBV10-3,TRBD2,NA,TGTGCCATCAGTGGGGCTCCTAGCGGGACCGGCTACGAGCAGTACTTC,CAISGAPSGTGYEQYF
TRBJ1-2,TRBV6-5,NA,NA,TGTGCCAGCAGCCAACTTGGGGGGGCCTATGGCTACACCTTC,CASSQLGGAYGYTF
TRBJ1-1,TRBV15,TRBD1,few,TGTGCCACCAGCCTCGACAGGGGGCCGTTTACTGAAGCTTTCTTT,CATSLDRGPFTEAFF
TRBJ2-1,TRBV5-6,NA,NA,TGTGCCAGCAGCTTGGCCGGAGGGGCCACCTACAATGGGCAGTTCTTC,CASSLAGGATYNGQFF
TRBJ2-5,TRBV28,TRBD2,NA,TGTGCCAGCAGCCTCACCCGCGGGGGGCGTGAGACCCAGTACTTC,CASSLTRGGRETQYF
TRBJ2-1,TRBV20-1,NA,few,TGCAGTGCCGGGGGCATCGGGGGCGATGAGCAGTTCTTC,CSAGGIGGDEQFF
TRBJ2-3,TRBV10-3,NA,NA,TGTGCCATCAGTGGAACAGGGATAACTAGCACAGATACGCAGTATTTT,CAISGTGITSTDTQYF
TRBJ2-4,TRBV29-1,NA,NA,TGCAGCGTTGAATGGGTAAACATTCAGTACTTC,CSVEWVNIQYF
TRBJ1-2,TRBV6-5,TRBD1,many,TGTGCCAGCAGTCGTACTCAACAGGGGAGCTATGGCTACACCTTC,CASSRTQQGSYGYTF
TRBJ2-7,TRBV20-1,TRBD2,NA,TGCAGTGCTAGAGCCGCGCGGGGGGGATTCTACGAGCAGTACTTC,CSARAARGGFYEQYF
TRBJ1-2,TRBV5-1,NA,NA,TGCGTCAGCAGCTTGGGATTCGGTCCCCTCGGTGGCTACACCTTC,CVSSLGFGPLGGYTF
TRBJ2-7,TRBV20-1,NA,NA,TGCAGTGCTAGTTCGGACTCCTACGAGCAGTACTTC,CSASSDSYEQYF
TRBJ2-7,TRBV10-1,NA,few,TGCGCCAGCAGTGAGTCGGGCGGCCCATTCGCCGAGCAGTACTTC,CASSESGGPFAEQYF
TRBJ2-5,TRBV5-1,NA,few,TGCGCCAGCAGCGGAGGGAGCAGGCAAGAGACCCAGTACTTC,CASSGGSRQETQYF
TRBJ2-1,TRBV18,NA,few,TGTGCCAGCTCTCGCTCGGGAACCGCGGGCAATGAGCAGTTCTTC,CASSRSGTAGNEQFF
TRBJ1-1,TRBV29-1,NA,NA,TGCAGCGTCGGACAGAAAGCTTTCTTT,CSVGQKAFF
TRBJ2-5,TRBV5-1,NA,NA,TGCGCCAGCAGCCCCCCAGGGTGGGAGACCCAGTACTTC,CASSPPGWETQYF
TRBJ2-7,TRBV27,NA,few,TGTGCCAGCAGTTTAAGAGGGGGGGAGGAGCAGTACTTC,CASSLRGGEEQYF
TRBJ2-1,TRBV20-1,TRBD1,many,TGCAGTGCTACCCGACAGGGCTCCTACAATGAGCAGTTCTTC,CSATRQGSYNEQFF
TRBJ2-3,TRBV7-2,NA,few,TGTGCCGTCGCTAGACACGGCAGCACAGATACGCAGTATTTT,CAVARHGSTDTQYF
TRBJ2-3,TRBV19,NA,NA,TGTGCCAGTAGTTCTCCCTCCCCAGCCACAGATACGCAGTATTTT,CASSSPSPATDTQYF
TRBJ2-5,TRBV10-3,NA,few,TGTGCCGTGCAGGGTGGAGAGACCCAGTACTTC,CAVQGGETQYF
TRBJ2-1,TRBV4-2,TRBD2,NA,TGTGCCAGCAGCCAAGCCGGGGGGACTCAGTTCTTC,CASSQAGGTQFF
TRBJ2-1,TRBV7-9,TRBD1,NA,TGTGCCAGCAGCCTCGCGGGACAGGGAAAGTACAATGAGCAGTTCTTC,CASSLAGQGKYNEQFF